The T cell receptor (beta chain) described here comes from a study of regulatory T cells in long-lasting Graves disease. As to this clonotype: Its antigen is still unknown.

Time point: persistent/refractory GD, antithyroid drugs over 5 years with positive TRAb. After RNA was extracted from PBMCs, the TCR library was made from it. Overall study findings and caveats: Persistent Graves' patients had lower TCR diversity than newly diagnosed ones. TRBV28, TRBJ1-2 and TRBJ2-5 emerged as the favored segments in persistent disease.

This CDR3 has 15 residues. CDR1 and CDR2 from the germline V gene are SGHRS and YFSETQ. According to the study, TCR beta libraries were built with iRepertoire HTBI primers and CDR3-region Arm-PCR. Original processing notes: Identification yielded approximately 60 TRBV and about 15 TRBJ segments across samples. One entry per CDR3 protein, called by TCRdb with MiXCR from the multiplex PCR reads. These V and J calls originate from TCRdb's pipeline instead of the authors' own analysis. The sample records around 500,000 distinct CDR3 sequences, around 21% being singletons. Sequences were derived from peripheral blood mononuclear cells (PBMCs), sampled when the disease was refractory, from a patient treated with antithyroid drugs. This clonotype originated in a female donor with Graves disease. The chain employs TRBV5-1 and TRBJ2-1; 9 bases are a match to TRBD1. The J call may be incorrect, as the DNA end agrees better with TRBJ2-5. The CDR3 nucleotides are TGCGCCAGCAGCTTGGATAACAGGGGGCCGGAGACCCAGTACTTC. It codes for CASSLDNRGPETQYF.